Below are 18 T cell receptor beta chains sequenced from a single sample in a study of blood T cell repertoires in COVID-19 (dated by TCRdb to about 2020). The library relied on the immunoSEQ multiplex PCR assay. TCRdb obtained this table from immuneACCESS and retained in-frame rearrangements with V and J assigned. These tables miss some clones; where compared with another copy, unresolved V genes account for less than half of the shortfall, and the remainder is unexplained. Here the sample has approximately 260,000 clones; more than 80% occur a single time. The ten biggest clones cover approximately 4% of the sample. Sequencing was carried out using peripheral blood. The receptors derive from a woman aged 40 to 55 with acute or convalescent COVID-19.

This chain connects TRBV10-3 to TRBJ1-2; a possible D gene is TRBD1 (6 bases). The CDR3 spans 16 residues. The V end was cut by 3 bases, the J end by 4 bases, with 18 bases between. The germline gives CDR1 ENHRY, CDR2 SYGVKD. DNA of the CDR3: TGTGCCATCAGTGACCCAGACCGAACAGGGACCTATGGCTACACCTTC. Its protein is CAISDPDRTGTYGYTF.

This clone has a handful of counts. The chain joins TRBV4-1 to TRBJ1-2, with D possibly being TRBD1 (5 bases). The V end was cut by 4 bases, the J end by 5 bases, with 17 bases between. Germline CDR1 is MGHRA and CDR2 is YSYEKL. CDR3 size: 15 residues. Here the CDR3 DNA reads TGCGCCAGCAGCCCCGAAGAAAGGGGACTATATGGCTACACCTTC. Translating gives CASSPEERGLYGYTF.

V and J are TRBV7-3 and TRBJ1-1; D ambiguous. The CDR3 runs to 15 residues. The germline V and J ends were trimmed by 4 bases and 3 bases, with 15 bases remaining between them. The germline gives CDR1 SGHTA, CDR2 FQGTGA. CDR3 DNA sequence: TGTGCCAGCAGCTCACTCCGGGATGGCGACACTGAAGCTTTCTTT. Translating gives CASSSLRDGDTEAFF.

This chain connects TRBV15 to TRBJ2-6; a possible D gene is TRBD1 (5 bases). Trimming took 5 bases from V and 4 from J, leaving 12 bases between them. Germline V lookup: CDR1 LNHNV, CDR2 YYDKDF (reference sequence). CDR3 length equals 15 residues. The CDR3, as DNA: TGTGCCACCAGCGTAGACAGCCGGGGGGCCAACGTCCTGACTTTC. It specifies CATSVDSRGANVLTF.

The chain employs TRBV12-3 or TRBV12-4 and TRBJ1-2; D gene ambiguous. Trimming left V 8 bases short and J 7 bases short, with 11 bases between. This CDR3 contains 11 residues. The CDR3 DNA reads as TGTGCCAGCGAGGGAGGCGTTGGCTACACCTTC. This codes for CASEGGVGYTF.

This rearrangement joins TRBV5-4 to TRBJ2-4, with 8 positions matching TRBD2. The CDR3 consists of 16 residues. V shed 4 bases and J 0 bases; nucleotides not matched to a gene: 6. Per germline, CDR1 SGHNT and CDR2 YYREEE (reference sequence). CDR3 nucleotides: TGTGCCAGCAGCGACCCTCGGGGGGGAGCCAAAAACATTCAGTACTTC. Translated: CASSDPRGGAKNIQYF. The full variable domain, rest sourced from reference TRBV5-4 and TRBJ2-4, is ETGVTQSPTHLIKTRGQQVTLRCSSQSGHNTVSWYQQALGQGPQFIFQYYREEENGRGNFPPRFSGLQFPNYSSELNVNALELDDSALYLCASSDPRGGAKNIQYFGAGTRLSVL.

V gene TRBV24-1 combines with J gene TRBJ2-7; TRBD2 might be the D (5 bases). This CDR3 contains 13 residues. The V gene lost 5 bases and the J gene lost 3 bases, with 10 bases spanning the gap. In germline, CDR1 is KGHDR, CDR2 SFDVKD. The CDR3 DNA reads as TGTGCCACCAGTGTAGTTGGGAGCTACGAGCAGTACGTC. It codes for CATSVVGSYEQYV.

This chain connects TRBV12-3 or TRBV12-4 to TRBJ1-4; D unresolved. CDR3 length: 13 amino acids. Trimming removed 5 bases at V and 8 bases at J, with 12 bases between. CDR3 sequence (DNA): TGTGCCAGCAGTCTGAGAGGTGGGGAAAAACTGTTTTTT. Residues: CASSLRGGEKLFF.

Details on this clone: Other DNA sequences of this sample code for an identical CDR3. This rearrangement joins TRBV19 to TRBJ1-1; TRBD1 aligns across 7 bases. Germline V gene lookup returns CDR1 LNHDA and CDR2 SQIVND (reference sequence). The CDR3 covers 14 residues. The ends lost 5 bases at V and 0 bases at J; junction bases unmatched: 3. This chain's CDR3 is CASSRQGLNTEAFF. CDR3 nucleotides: TGTGCCAGTAGTCGACAGGGTCTGAACACTGAAGCTTTCTTT.

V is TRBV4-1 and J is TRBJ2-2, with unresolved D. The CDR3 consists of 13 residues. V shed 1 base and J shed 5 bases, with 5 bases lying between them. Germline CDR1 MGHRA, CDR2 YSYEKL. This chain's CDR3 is CASSQGVTGELFF. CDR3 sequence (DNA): TGCGCCAGCAGCCAAGGAGTTACCGGGGAGCTGTTTTTT.

Here the CDR3 reads CASSPTGKNTEAFF. The CDR3 DNA reads TGCGCCAGCAGTCCGACAGGGAAGAACACTGAAGCTTTCTTT. The rearrangement links TRBV10-1 to TRBJ1-1; the match to TRBD1 covers 7 bases. Trimming took 5 bases from V and 1 from J; bases not matched to a gene: 4. CDR1 is WNHNN, CDR2 SYGVQD, per germline (reference sequence). The CDR3 runs 14 residues.

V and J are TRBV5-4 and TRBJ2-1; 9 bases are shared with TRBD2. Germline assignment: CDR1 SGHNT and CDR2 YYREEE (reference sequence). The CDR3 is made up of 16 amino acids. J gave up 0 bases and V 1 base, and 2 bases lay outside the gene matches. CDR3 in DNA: TGTGCCAGCAGCTTGCTAGCGGGGAACTCCTACAATGAGCAGTTCTTC. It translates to CASSLLAGNSYNEQFF.

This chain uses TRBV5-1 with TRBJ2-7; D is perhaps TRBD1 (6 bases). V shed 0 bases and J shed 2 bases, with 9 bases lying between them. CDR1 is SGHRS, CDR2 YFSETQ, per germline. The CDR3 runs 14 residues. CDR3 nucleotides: TGCGCCAGCAGCTTGGGGGGGCCCACCTACGAGCAGTACGTC. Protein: CASSLGGPTYEQYV.

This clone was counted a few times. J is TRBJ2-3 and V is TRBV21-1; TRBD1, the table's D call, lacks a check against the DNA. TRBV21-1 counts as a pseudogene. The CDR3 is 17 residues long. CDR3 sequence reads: CASSKAPAGWPPDTQYF. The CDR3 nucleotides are TGTGCCAGCAGCAAAGCGCCGGCAGGGTGGCCTCCAGATACGCAGTATTTT.

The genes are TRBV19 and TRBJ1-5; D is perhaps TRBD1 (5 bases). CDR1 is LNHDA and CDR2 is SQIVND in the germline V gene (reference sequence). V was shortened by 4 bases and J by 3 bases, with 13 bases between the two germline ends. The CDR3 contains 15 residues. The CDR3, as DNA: TGTGCCAGTAGTAGTCGTAAGGGGCCCAATCAGCCCCAGCATTTT. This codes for CASSSRKGPNQPQHF.

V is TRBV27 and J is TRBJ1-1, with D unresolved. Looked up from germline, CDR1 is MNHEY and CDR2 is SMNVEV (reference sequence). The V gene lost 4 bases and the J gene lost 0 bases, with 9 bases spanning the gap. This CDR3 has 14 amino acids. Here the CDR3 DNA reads TGTGCCAGCAGTTATGGCAGTATGAACACTGAAGCTTTCTTT. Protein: CASSYGSMNTEAFF.

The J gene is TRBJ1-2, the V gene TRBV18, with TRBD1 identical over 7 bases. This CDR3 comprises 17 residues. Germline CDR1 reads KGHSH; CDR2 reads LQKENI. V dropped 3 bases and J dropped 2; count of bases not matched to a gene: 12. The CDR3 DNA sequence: TGTGCCAGCTCACCGGATCCAGGAGAGACAGGGAACTATGGCTACACCTTC. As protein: CASSPDPGETGNYGYTF.

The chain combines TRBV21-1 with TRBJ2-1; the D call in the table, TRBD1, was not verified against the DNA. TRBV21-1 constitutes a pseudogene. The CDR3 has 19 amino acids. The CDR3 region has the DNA TGTGCCAGCAGCAAATGGGGGGACAGGGGGCCTAGCTCCTACAATGAGCAGTTCTTC. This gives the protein CASSKWGDRGPSSYNEQFF.